Each of the 9 T cell receptor beta chains below was sequenced from the same sample in a study of regulatory T cells. The PCR used 52 TRBV and 13 TRBJ primers. Sequencing used immunoSEQ multiplex PCR; TCRdb keeps in-frame clones, though not all of them. Among 20,000 to 25,000 clones listed, roughly 93% were seen once. Material for sequencing was CD8+ T cells sorted from blood. The receptor set was obtained from a child aged 2 to 15 with CD3G deficiency.

The chain recombines TRBV6-6 with TRBJ1-5; TRBD1 matches at 11 bases. Trimming at V came to 6 bases and at J to 6 bases, leaving 7 bases not matched to a gene. CDR3 length equals 15 residues. Germline assignment: CDR1 MNHNY and CDR2 SVGAGI (reference sequence). The CDR3 here is CASSHGQGAGQPQHF. The CDR3 DNA sequence: TGTGCCAGCAGCCATGGACAGGGGGCGGGTCAGCCCCAGCATTTT.

The J gene is TRBJ2-1, the V gene TRBV28; the match to TRBD2 covers 10 bases. The V gene's germline CDR1 is MDHEN and CDR2 SYDVKM. The length of the CDR3 is 17 residues. The J segment lost 8 bases and the V segment lost 2 bases, leaving 12 bases of the junction unmatched. The chain's CDR3 is CASSLIGGLAGEHEQFF. Here the CDR3 DNA reads TGTGCCAGCAGTTTAATAGGGGGGCTAGCGGGAGAACATGAGCAGTTCTTC.

This clone was seen only once. The rearrangement links TRBV27 to TRBJ2-5; D remains ambiguous. The CDR3 is made up of 11 amino acids. The V end was cut by 9 bases, the J end by 6 bases, with 11 bases between. Germline CDR1 and CDR2: MNHEY and SMNVEV (reference sequence). CDR3 DNA sequence: TGTGCCAGGCCCGATTTGAAGACCCAGTACTTC. It is translated as CARPDLKTQYF.

This clone has just one count. The chain joins TRBV28 to TRBJ2-6; D unclear. The V end was cut by 3 bases, the J end by 4 bases, with 4 bases between. This CDR3 is 13 amino acids long. Germline V gives CDR1 MDHEN, CDR2 SYDVKM. This CDR3 reads CASSLNGANVLTF. In nucleotides, the CDR3 is TGTGCCAGCAGTTTGAACGGGGCCAACGTCCTGACTTTC. Complete variable domain (other parts from reference TRBV28 and TRBJ2-6): DVKVTQSSRYLVKRTGEKVFLECVQDMDHENMFWYRQDPGLGLRLIYFSYDVKMKEKGDIPEGYSVSREKKERFSLILESASTNQTSMYLCASSLNGANVLTFGAGSRLTVL.

Only a few counts were recorded for this clone. V gene TRBV6-8 combines with J gene TRBJ2-7; no definite D call. The ends were cut back, 5 bases at V and 1 base at J, with 3 bases in the middle. CDR1 is MNHGY and CDR2 is SAAAGT in the germline V gene. The CDR3 is 11 amino acids. The CDR3 region is CASSPSYEQYF. DNA for the CDR3: TGTGCCAGCAGTCCTTCCTACGAGCAGTACTTC.

The rearrangement links TRBV28 to TRBJ2-2; D remains ambiguous. The CDR3 has 14 residues. CDR1 is MDHEN and CDR2 is SYDVKM in the germline V gene. With 3 bases removed from V and 0 bases from J, the gap between germline ends came to 5 bases. This CDR3 reads CASSFWANTGELFF. The CDR3 DNA reads TGTGCCAGCAGTTTTTGGGCGAACACCGGGGAGCTGTTTTTT.

The chain joins TRBV7-9 to TRBJ2-1; TRBD1 aligns across 7 bases. V dropped 3 bases and J dropped 6; count of bases not matched to a gene: 2. The V gene's germline CDR1 is SEHNR and CDR2 FQNEAQ (reference sequence). The CDR3 totals 13 residues. The CDR3 sequence is CASSFGTVNEQFF. The DNA of the CDR3 is TGTGCCAGCAGCTTCGGGACAGTCAATGAGCAGTTCTTC.

This clone was recorded once. The rearrangement links TRBV7-9 to TRBJ1-1; the D gene is possibly TRBD1 (5 bases). From germline, CDR1 is SEHNR and CDR2 FQNEAQ (reference sequence). This CDR3 spans 12 amino acids. V dropped 6 bases and J dropped 5 bases, with 10 bases sitting between them. The CDR3 coding sequence is TGTGCCAGCAGTTCCGGGGGGACTGAAGCTTTCTTT. Its protein is CASSSGGTEAFF.

The chain is built from TRBV7-9 and TRBJ2-1; possible D gene TRBD1, 5 bases. The ends were cut back, 4 bases at V and 12 bases at J, with 13 bases in the middle. Germline V gives CDR1 SEHNR, CDR2 FQNEAQ (reference sequence). The CDR3 has 12 residues. CDR3 sequence (DNA): TGTGCCAGCAGCTCCGGTCTAGGGGTGCAGTTCTTC. Its protein is CASSSGLGVQFF.